These T cell receptor beta chains were read from a single sample in a study of T-cell memory formation after mild COVID-19. MiXCR, applied by TCRdb to the 5' RACE reads, yields one record per CDR3 protein. Among roughly 89,000 distinct CDR3 sequences listed, about 13% were seen once. The sequenced sample consisted of PBMCs or a T cell subset sorted from them (not recorded which). These receptors all come from an adult woman who had mild COVID-19 (a few samples of this study predate the infection). Cell type and time point are not known. CDR3s include the opening cysteine and the closing phenylalanine or tryptophan. A D gene is named only where the DNA matches it firmly. Size tells how often a clone was seen (once, few, many) or the class of an expanded clone, and some rows leave it out.

clone_size	v_call	j_call	d_call	cdr3_aa	cdr3_nt
-	TRBV7-3	TRBJ2-2	-	CASSPTGLNTGELFF	TGTGCCAGCAGCCCAACGGGCCTGAACACCGGGGAGCTGTTTTTT
-	TRBV10-3	TRBJ2-1	-	CAGTHEQFF	TGTGCCGGAACCCATGAGCAGTTCTTC
-	TRBV6-2/TRBV6-3	TRBJ2-7	-	CASSYSSDSYEQYF	TGTGCCAGCAGTTACTCGAGTGACTCCTACGAGCAGTACTTC
few	TRBV15	TRBJ2-1	TRBD2	CATSRDASGLYNEQFF	TGTGCCACCAGCAGAGATGCTAGCGGGTTATACAATGAGCAGTTCTTC
-	TRBV27	TRBJ1-2	-	CASSLGGSPGYGYTF	TGTGCCAGCAGTTTAGGGGGCAGCCCGGGGTATGGCTACACCTTC
-	TRBV6-6	TRBJ2-6	-	CASSYLEVGANVLTF	TGTGCCAGCAGTTACCTAGAGGTCGGGGCCAACGTCCTGACTTTC
-	TRBV29-1	TRBJ2-7	TRBD2	CSVEGPGTSSPGYEQYF	TGCAGCGTTGAAGGGCCCGGGACTAGCTCTCCTGGCTACGAGCAGTACTTC
-	TRBV20-1	TRBJ1-1	-	CSARDPTEAFF	TGCAGTGCTAGAGATCCCACTGAAGCTTTCTTT
few	TRBV12-3/TRBV12-4	TRBJ1-1	-	CASSLRGLGTEAFF	TGTGCCAGCAGTTTGCGGGGGCTAGGCACTGAAGCTTTCTTT
-	TRBV5-6	TRBJ2-7	TRBD1	CASSAGDRGPHYEQYF	TGTGCCAGCAGCGCAGGGGACAGGGGGCCACATTACGAGCAGTACTTC
few	TRBV6-4	TRBJ1-5	-	CASSIGGENQPQHF	TGTGCCAGCAGCATAGGGGGTGAGAATCAGCCCCAGCATTTT
few	TRBV7-9	TRBJ2-1	TRBD2	CASSFSGTSGDNEQFF	TGTGCCAGCAGCTTCTCCGGGACTAGCGGGGACAATGAGCAGTTCTTC
many	TRBV4-3	TRBJ2-4	TRBD2	CASSQDGTSGSKNIQYF	TGCGCCAGCAGCCAAGACGGAACTAGCGGGTCCAAAAACATTCAGTACTTC
many	TRBV4-1	TRBJ2-1	-	CASSQGDRYNEQFF	TGCGCCAGCAGCCAGGGTGACAGATACAATGAGCAGTTCTTC
many	TRBV29-1	TRBJ2-1	-	CSVGRLEEAYNEQFF	TGCAGCGTTGGGAGGCTGGAGGAAGCCTACAATGAGCAGTTCTTC
-	TRBV20-1	TRBJ1-1	-	CSARGLGGTPLNTEAFF	TGCAGTGCTAGAGGCCTAGGGGGGACTCCATTGAACACTGAAGCTTTCTTT
-	TRBV4-2	TRBJ2-3	TRBD2	CASSQVPSGGAGADTQYF	TGTGCCAGCAGCCAGGTTCCTAGCGGGGGGGCCGGGGCAGATACGCAGTATTTT
-	TRBV2	TRBJ2-3	TRBD2	CASSSLTGGAIDTQYF	TGTGCCAGCAGCTCCTTAACGGGGGGGGCTATCGATACGCAGTATTTT
-	TRBV14	TRBJ2-7	TRBD1	CASSPRTGGYEQYF	TGTGCCAGCAGCCCCCGGACAGGGGGCTACGAGCAGTACTTC
-	TRBV4-1	TRBJ2-1	-	CASSQAQASYNEQFF	TGCGCCAGCAGCCAAGCGCAGGCTTCCTACAATGAGCAGTTCTTC
-	TRBV10-3	TRBJ1-1	-	CAIQQGNTEAFF	TGTGCCATCCAGCAGGGAAACACTGAAGCTTTCTTT
-	TRBV27	TRBJ2-3	-	CASSTLDGTDTQYF	TGTGCCAGCAGTACCCTAGACGGCACAGATACGCAGTATTTT
few	TRBV4-1	TRBJ2-7	-	CASSQESQAHEQYF	TGCGCCAGCAGCCAAGAGTCGCAAGCCCACGAGCAGTACTTC
many	TRBV5-1	TRBJ2-7	-	CASSSAGLSYEQYF	TGCGCCAGCAGCTCCGCGGGGCTCTCCTACGAGCAGTACTTC
-	TRBV2	TRBJ2-1	TRBD1	CASSEAPGGQGRQFF	TGTGCCAGCAGTGAAGCTCCAGGGGGACAGGGAAGGCAGTTCTTC
-	TRBV3-1	TRBJ2-1	TRBD2	CASSSKERGGGYNEQFF	TGTGCCAGCAGCTCCAAGGAGCGGGGGGGCGGTTACAATGAGCAGTTCTTC
many	TRBV27	TRBJ1-1	-	CASSLGGATEAFF	TGTGCCAGCAGTTTAGGGGGGGCCACTGAAGCTTTCTTT
-	TRBV4-2	TRBJ2-7	TRBD1	CASSPGQGAHEQYF	TGTGCCAGCAGCCCTGGACAGGGGGCCCACGAGCAGTACTTC
-	TRBV29-1	TRBJ2-7	-	CSVLGGLREQYF	TGCAGCGTTTTGGGGGGGCTAAGGGAGCAGTACTTC
few	TRBV3-1	TRBJ2-1	TRBD2	CASSQGTSGGADEQFF	TGTGCCAGCAGCCAGGGGACTAGCGGGGGGGCTGATGAGCAGTTCTTC
-	TRBV9	TRBJ1-2	TRBD1	CASSVNPGQADYGYTF	TGTGCCAGCAGCGTAAACCCCGGACAGGCAGACTATGGCTACACCTTC
-	TRBV13	TRBJ2-7	-	CASSYTSSYEQYF	TGTGCCAGCAGCTATACTAGCTCCTACGAGCAGTACTTC
-	TRBV12-3/TRBV12-4	TRBJ2-2	-	CASSLAEGKNTGELFF	TGTGCCAGCAGTTTAGCGGAAGGAAAGAACACCGGGGAGCTGTTTTTT
few	TRBV12-3/TRBV12-4	TRBJ1-4	TRBD1	CASSSGPPGQGNEKLFF	TGTGCCAGCAGCTCTGGGCCCCCGGGACAGGGAAATGAAAAACTGTTTTTT
few	TRBV5-1	TRBJ2-3	-	CASSSTKSGLTDTQYF	TGCGCCAGCAGCTCAACAAAGAGCGGGCTCACAGATACGCAGTATTTT
-	TRBV10-3	TRBJ2-3	-	CATQPDRNTDTQYF	TGTGCCACCCAACCCGACAGAAACACAGATACGCAGTATTTT